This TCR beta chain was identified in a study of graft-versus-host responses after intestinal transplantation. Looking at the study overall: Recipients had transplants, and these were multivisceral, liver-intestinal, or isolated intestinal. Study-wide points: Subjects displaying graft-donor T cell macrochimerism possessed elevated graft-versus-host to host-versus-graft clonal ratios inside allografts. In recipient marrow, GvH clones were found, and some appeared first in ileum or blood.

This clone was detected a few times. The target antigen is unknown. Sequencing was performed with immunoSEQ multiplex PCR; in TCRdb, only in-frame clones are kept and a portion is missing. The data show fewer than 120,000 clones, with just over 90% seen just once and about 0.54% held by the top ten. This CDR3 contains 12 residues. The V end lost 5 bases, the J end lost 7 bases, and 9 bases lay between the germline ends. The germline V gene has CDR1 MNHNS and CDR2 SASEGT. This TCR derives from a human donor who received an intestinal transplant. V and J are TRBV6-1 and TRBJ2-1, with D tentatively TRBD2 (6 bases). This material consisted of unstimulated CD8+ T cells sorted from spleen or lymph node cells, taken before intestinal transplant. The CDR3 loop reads CASSWGVNEQFF. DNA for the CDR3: TGTGCCAGCAGTTGGGGGGTGAATGAGCAGTTCTTC.